One sample yielded the 19 T cell receptor beta chains listed below, sequenced in a study of blood T cell repertoires in COVID-19. The assay was immunoSEQ multiplex PCR, and TCRdb's table has in-frame clones only and misses some. The table shows approximately 200,000 clones, with under 90% occurring only once. Material for sequencing was peripheral blood. These receptors were obtained from an older person with COVID-19, enrolled during active disease.

This clone was picked up one time. The chain carries TRBV29-1 and TRBJ2-1; no clear D. The V and J ends lost 5 bases and 8 bases respectively, with 25 bases between them. Germline assignment: CDR1 SQVTM and CDR2 ANQGSEA. The CDR3 covers 16 residues. The CDR3 region is CSVFVSPVRLTDEQFF. In nucleotides, the CDR3 is TGCAGCGTTTTCGTGTCCCCGGTCCGATTAACCGATGAGCAGTTCTTC.

The J gene is TRBJ1-1, the V gene TRBV29-1; maybe TRBD1 (6 bases). Trimming stripped 3 bases from V and 1 base from J, with 15 bases between. This CDR3 has 15 residues. CDR1 is SQVTM and CDR2 is ANQGSEA in the germline V gene. Written as DNA, the CDR3 is TGCAGCGTTGACAGCCTGGTGACAGGGAACACTGAAGCTTTCTTT. This codes for CSVDSLVTGNTEAFF.

This rearrangement joins TRBV28 to TRBJ2-1, with 9 bases fitting TRBD1. The V segment lost 3 bases and the J segment 0 bases; nucleotides outside the gene matches: 3. Germline V lookup: CDR1 MDHEN, CDR2 SYDVKM. The CDR3 is 16 amino acids. DNA for the CDR3: TGTGCCAGCAGTTTGCCGGGACAGGGCTCCTACAATGAGCAGTTCTTC. Amino acid sequence: CASSLPGQGSYNEQFF.

In the case of this clone: Other nucleotide sequences in the sample specify the same CDR3. J is TRBJ1-2 and V is TRBV30; possibly TRBD1 for D (6 bases). Germline V gene lookup returns CDR1 GTSNPN and CDR2 SVGIG (reference sequence). Trimming shortened V by 2 bases and J by 1 base, and 8 bases separated the two germline ends. The CDR3 runs to 13 residues. DNA for the CDR3: TGTGCCTGGAGTCTACAGGGTAACTATGGCTACACCTTC. It codes for CAWSLQGNYGYTF. The whole variable domain, remainder taken from reference TRBV30 and TRBJ1-2, is SQTIHQWPATLVQPVGSPLSLECTVEGTSNPNLYWYRQAAGRGLQLLFYSVGIGQISSEVPQNLSASRPQDRQFILSSKKLLLSDSGFYLCAWSLQGNYGYTFGSGTRLTVV.

V gene TRBV15 combines with J gene TRBJ2-6; TRBD1 aligns across 9 bases. V lost 2 bases to trimming and J lost 2 bases; unmatched junction nucleotides: 4. Looked up from germline, CDR1 is LNHNV and CDR2 is YYDKDF (reference sequence). There are 17 residues in the CDR3. The CDR3 loop is CATSRRTGGAGANVLTF. CDR3 in DNA: TGTGCCACCAGCAGACGTACAGGGGGCGCTGGGGCCAACGTCCTGACTTTC.

CDR3 bases: TGTGCCTGGACTGACAGGGTTACTGAAGCTTTCTTT. Protein: CAWTDRVTEAFF. The chain recombines TRBV30 with TRBJ1-1; 7 bases align to TRBD1. The CDR3 has 12 residues. After removal of 4 bases from V and 5 bases from J, the junction contained 4 bases not matched to a gene. Germline lookup yields CDR1 GTSNPN and CDR2 SVGIG (reference sequence).

The chain links TRBV28 to TRBJ2-7, with 8 bases identical to TRBD1. The length of the CDR3 is 11 residues. V trimming: 4 bases; J trimming: 13 bases; junction bases outside the gene matches: 6. Germline lookup yields CDR1 MDHEN and CDR2 SYDVKM. The CDR3 is CASSSDRVGYF. The CDR3 DNA sequence: TGTGCCAGCAGTTCGGACAGGGTGGGATACTTC.

V usage is TRBV28 and J usage is TRBJ2-7; TRBD1 is a possible D gene (6 bases). Trimming stripped 4 bases from V and 4 bases from J, with 17 bases between. Germline CDR1 and CDR2: MDHEN and SYDVKM. The CDR3 has 15 residues. The CDR3 nucleotides read TGTGCCAGCAGTTCCCCTGGACAGCCACCTTACGAGCAGTACTTC. It is translated as CASSSPGQPPYEQYF.

The chain employs TRBV9 and TRBJ2-1; 11 bases are a match to TRBD2. The CDR3 sequence is 16 residues long. Germline CDR1 reads SGDLS; CDR2 reads YYNGEE. V shed 0 bases and J 8 bases; nucleotides not matched to a gene: 7. CDR3 loop: CASSVGLAGGMDEQFF. The CDR3 nucleotides read TGTGCCAGCAGCGTAGGCCTAGCGGGAGGAATGGATGAGCAGTTCTTC. Full variable domain (remainder filled in from reference TRBV9 and TRBJ2-1): DSGVTQTPKHLITATGQRVTLRCSPRSGDLSVYWYQQSLDQGLQFLIQYYNGEERAKGNILERFSAQQFPDLHSELNLSSLELGDSALYFCASSVGLAGGMDEQFFGPGTRLTVL.

The gene calls are TRBV9 and TRBJ1-4, with D possibly TRBD1 on 5 matching bases. The CDR3 contains 14 residues. Germline V gene lookup returns CDR1 SGDLS and CDR2 YYNGEE. V lost 4 bases and J lost 8, with 15 bases in between. The CDR3 reads CASSPRAGGEKLFF. Written as DNA, the CDR3 is TGTGCCAGCAGCCCACGGGCCGGGGGGGAAAAACTGTTTTTT.

This clone was observed a handful of times. V usage is TRBV3-1 (or the pseudogene TRBV3-2) and J usage is TRBJ2-3; TRBD2 matches 13 bases. This CDR3 has 16 residues. Trimming took 5 bases from V and 2 from J; bases not matched to a gene: 4. Germline V CDR1 and CDR2: LGHDT, YNNKEL (reference sequence). CDR3 sequence reads: CASSGGTSGNTDTQYF. The CDR3 region has the DNA TGTGCCAGCAGCGGAGGGACTAGCGGGAACACAGATACGCAGTATTTT.

The V call is TRBV6-6, the J call TRBJ2-3; 12 bases are a match to TRBD2. CDR1 is MNHNY and CDR2 is SVGAGI in the germline V gene (reference sequence). V gave up 4 bases and J gave up 0 bases; unmatched junction bases: 2. CDR3 length: 16 amino acids. CDR3 nucleotides: TGTGCCAGCAGTTCTAGCGGGAGGGCTAGCACAGATACGCAGTATTTT. It translates to CASSSSGRASTDTQYF.

This clone was counted a single time. The chain combines TRBV27 with TRBJ1-4, with TRBD1 matching over 7 bases. The CDR3 sequence is 21 residues long. In germline, CDR1 is MNHEY, CDR2 SMNVEV (reference sequence). The junction had 23 bases not matched to a gene; V was cut back by 3 bases and J by 4 bases. The CDR3 bases are TGTGCCAGCAGTTTTAGAGGACCAGGGGGACCCCGGGGTATATATAATGAAAAACTGTTTTTT. Translating gives CASSFRGPGGPRGIYNEKLFF.

The V and J genes are TRBV11-2 and TRBJ1-1; 8 nucleotides align to TRBD1. Germline V gene sequence: CDR1 SGHAT, CDR2 FQNNGV. The CDR3 consists of 16 residues. V dropped 3 bases and J dropped 4; count of bases not matched to a gene: 10. CDR3 protein: CASSFRRQGTGTEAFF. The CDR3 region has the DNA TGTGCCAGCAGCTTCCGCCGACAGGGGACTGGCACTGAAGCTTTCTTT. Full variable domain (rest looked up from reference TRBV11-2 and TRBJ1-1): EAGVAQSPRYKIIEKRQSVAFWCNPISGHATLYWYQQILGQGPKLLIQFQNNGVVDDSQLPKDRFSAERLKGVDSTLKIQPAKLEDSAVYLCASSFRRQGTGTEAFFGQGTRLTVV.

V is TRBV7-3 and J is TRBJ2-1; D is possibly TRBD2 (6 bases). This CDR3 contains 16 residues. Germline V CDR1 and CDR2: SGHTA, FQGTGA. Trimming removed 0 bases from V and 2 bases from J, with 11 bases in between. CDR3 sequence reads: CASSLTGGLTYNEQFF. CDR3 in DNA: TGTGCCAGCAGCTTAACTGGCGGACTAACCTACAATGAGCAGTTCTTC.

This chain links TRBV21-1 with TRBJ2-5; the table's D call of TRBD1 was not tested on the DNA. TRBV21-1 is reported as a pseudogene. The CDR3 runs 14 residues. CDR3 sequence (DNA): TGTGCCAGCAGCCTGGAAGGGGGCGACGAGACCCAGTACTTC. Encoded protein: CASSLEGGDETQYF.

This chain uses TRBV28 with TRBJ1-5; D gene ambiguous. The CDR3 sequence is 13 residues long. Trimming took 2 bases from V and 4 from J, leaving 6 bases between them. Germline V CDR1 and CDR2: MDHEN, SYDVKM. The CDR3 sequence is CASSLNSNQPQHF. For the CDR3, the DNA is TGTGCCAGCAGTTTAAACAGTAATCAGCCCCAGCATTTT.

V and J are TRBV27 and TRBJ1-4; 8 bases are shared with TRBD1. The CDR3 is 13 amino acids. Germline lookup yields CDR1 MNHEY and CDR2 SMNVEV (reference sequence). J lost 9 bases, V lost 3 bases, and 3 bases had no gene match. CDR3 nucleotides: TGTGCCAGCAGTTTGCGACAGGGGCAAAAACTGTTTTTT. It encodes CASSLRQGQKLFF.

V is TRBV5-1 and J is TRBJ2-5; 8 positions agree with TRBD2. Unmatched junction bases numbered 10, after V lost 0 bases and J lost 6 bases. Germline CDR1 reads SGHRS; CDR2 reads YFSETQ. The CDR3 runs 16 residues. The CDR3 here is CASSLDSGNVRQTQYF. The DNA for the CDR3 is TGCGCCAGCAGCTTGGATAGCGGGAATGTGCGCCAGACCCAGTACTTC.